This TCR beta chain was identified during a study of blood T cell repertoires in COVID-19. Study-wide background: COVID-19 samples collected from the United States, Italy and Spain covered acute and convalescent phases. Sample material is recorded as cDNA or gDNA derived from T cells, B-cell-depleted T cells, or PBMCs.

In the source study's methods: Counts of nucleated cells, estimated from reference gene primer amplification, were obtained. Generated by immunoSEQ multiplex PCR, the TCRdb table keeps only in-frame clones and is missing some. V and J calls and clone size are given by that table; D and trimming were obtained from the DNA. Here the sample spans approximately 110,000 clones, about four fifths being singletons. The CDR3 runs to 15 residues. From germline, CDR1 is SGHVS and CDR2 FNYEAQ. V was trimmed by 1 base and J by 5 bases, leaving 14 bases between them. The TCR comes from a woman between 65 and 79 years old with acute or convalescent COVID-19. The sample was peripheral blood. This chain links TRBV7-6 with TRBJ2-5; tentative D call: TRBD2 (5 bases). The CDR3 here is CASSLGVGIWETQYF. CDR3 bases: TGTGCCAGCAGCTTAGGAGTCGGGATCTGGGAGACCCAGTACTTC.